The 30 T cell receptor beta chains below all came from one sample that was sequenced in a study of blood T cell repertoires in COVID-19. Assay used: immunoSEQ multiplex PCR; TCRdb lists only in-frame clones, some missing. In the table there are 250,000 or so clones, roughly 91% of which are singletons. The material sequenced was peripheral blood. Receptor source: a woman in her forties who had recovered from COVID-19.

CDR3 nucleotides: TGTGCCAGCAGCTTTGGGAGACAAGAGACCCAGTACTTC. As protein: CASSFGRQETQYF. This chain joins TRBV11-3 and TRBJ2-5, with D possibly TRBD2 on 5 matching bases. This CDR3 is 13 amino acids long. Germline CDR1 reads SGHNT; CDR2 reads YENEEA. V lost 3 bases to trimming and J lost 2 bases, with 7 bases between them.

The J gene is TRBJ1-5, the V gene TRBV24-1; D possibly corresponds to TRBD1 (6 bases). V lost 9 bases and J lost 6, with 17 bases in between. The CDR3 totals 14 residues. CDR1 KGHDR and CDR2 SFDVKD come from the germline V gene. CDR3 DNA: TGTGCCACCGGGGGGGCAGGGGAGGTTCAGCCCCAGCATTTT. This translates into CATGGAGEVQPQHF.

The chain is built from TRBV3-1 (or the pseudogene TRBV3-2) and TRBJ2-3; 15 positions match TRBD2. CDR3 length: 16 residues. Germline V gene sequence: CDR1 LGHDT, CDR2 YNNKEL (reference sequence). V shed 1 base and J 5 bases; nucleotides not matched to a gene: 1. The CDR3 DNA sequence: TGTGCCAGCAGCCAAGGGACTAGCGGGAGGGTAGATACGCAGTATTTT. Translating it yields CASSQGTSGRVDTQYF.

V usage is TRBV5-8 and J usage is TRBJ2-1, with a possible D match to TRBD2 (5 bases). The germline V gene encodes CDR1 SGHTS and CDR2 YDEGEE. Between the trimmed V and J ends, which lost 4 bases and 6 bases, there was a span of 23 bases. The CDR3 runs to 17 residues. CDR3 region: CASSPYLPGGVGNEQFF. The CDR3 DNA is TGTGCCAGCAGCCCTTACCTTCCCGGAGGAGTCGGCAATGAGCAGTTCTTC.

CDR3 nucleotides: TGCAGTGCTAGTCGGCAGGGTGGCTATGGCTACACCTTC. Its protein product is CSASRQGGYGYTF. The genes are TRBV20-1 and TRBJ1-2, with a possible D match to TRBD1 (5 bases). The V gene's germline CDR1 is DFQATT and CDR2 SNEGSKA (reference sequence). This CDR3 is built from 13 residues. Trimming shortened V by 3 bases and J by 4 bases, and 12 bases separated the two germline ends.

This clone has only a few counts. The chain recombines TRBV24-1 with TRBJ2-7, with TRBD2 matching 11 bases. This CDR3 contains 20 residues. V gave up 0 bases and J gave up 4 bases; unmatched junction bases: 16. Germline V lookup: CDR1 KGHDR, CDR2 SFDVKD. CDR3 region: CATSDLWGGPRLAGLYEQYV. The CDR3 DNA is TGTGCCACCAGTGATTTGTGGGGGGGCCCCCGACTAGCGGGGCTATACGAGCAGTACGTC.

CDR3 nucleotides: TGTGCCAGCAGGCTCAGGGCCGGTCAGCCCCAGCATTTT. Translation gives CASRLRAGQPQHF. The gene calls are TRBV6-5 and TRBJ1-5; possible D gene TRBD1, 5 bases. Germline CDR1 reads MNHEY; CDR2 reads SVGAGI. V gave up 6 bases and J gave up 6 bases, with 12 bases separating them. The CDR3 extends over 13 amino acids.

The J gene is TRBJ1-3, the V gene TRBV25-1; D is ambiguous. V lost 4 bases to trimming and J lost 4 bases, with 5 bases between them. Germline CDR1 is MGHDK and CDR2 is SYGVNS. The CDR3 is 12 residues long. For the CDR3, the DNA is TGTGCCAGCAGTGCCCAGGGAAACACCATATATTTT. It encodes CASSAQGNTIYF.

The chain links TRBV12-5 to TRBJ1-2; 7 positions agree with TRBD1. The CDR3 has 14 residues. With 1 base clipped from V and 2 bases from J, the junction kept 1 base outside the gene matches. CDR1 is LGHNT and CDR2 is FRNRAP in the germline V gene. The CDR3 DNA is TGTGCTAGTGGTTTGGGACAGGGAAACTATGGCTACACCTTC. Protein sequence: CASGLGQGNYGYTF.

The CDR3 reads CASSQEGGQMNTEAFF. CDR3 DNA sequence: TGTGCCAGCAGCCAAGAGGGGGGTCAGATGAACACTGAAGCTTTCTTT. The rearrangement joins TRBV4-2 to TRBJ1-1; D possibly corresponds to TRBD1 (5 bases). V was cut by 0 bases and J by 0 bases, with 11 bases left in between. The CDR3 contains 16 residues. Germline CDR1 LGHNA, CDR2 YNFKEQ.

This chain joins TRBV5-5 and TRBJ1-4; TRBD1 is a possible D gene (5 bases). The CDR3 is made up of 13 amino acids. Per germline, CDR1 SGHKS and CDR2 YYEKEE (reference sequence). V lost 6 bases and J lost 8, with 14 bases in between. The CDR3 region is CASTTGVSEKLFF. The CDR3 region has the DNA TGTGCCAGCACAACGGGGGTGTCGGAAAAACTGTTTTTT.

This clone was recorded a few times. The chain has TRBV2 and TRBJ2-3; TRBD2 matches at 12 bases. CDR1 and CDR2 (germline): SNHLY, FYNNEI. This CDR3 has 15 residues. The V and J ends lost 8 bases and 4 bases, in that order; junction bases with no gene match: 7. Here the CDR3 reads CASSSSGRVADTQYF. The CDR3 nucleotides read TGTGCCAGCTCTTCTAGCGGGAGGGTGGCAGATACGCAGTATTTT.

V gene TRBV28 combines with J gene TRBJ1-2; TRBD1 matches at 11 bases. Per the germline V gene, CDR1 is MDHEN and CDR2 is SYDVKM. The CDR3 consists of 13 residues. Trimming removed 6 bases from V and 7 bases from J; junction bases left unmatched: 4. The CDR3 protein is CASRRDRGIGYTF. The CDR3 DNA follows: TGTGCCAGCAGAAGGGACAGGGGGATTGGCTACACCTTC.

V is TRBV18 and J is TRBJ1-4, with TRBD1 matching over 8 bases. V dropped 4 bases and J dropped 6; count of bases not matched to a gene: 4. This CDR3 contains 14 residues. Looked up from germline, CDR1 is KGHSH and CDR2 is LQKENI. The CDR3 loop is CASSLDRVDEKLFF. DNA of the CDR3: TGTGCCAGCTCACTGGACAGGGTGGATGAAAAACTGTTTTTT.

The V and J genes are TRBV3-1 (or the pseudogene TRBV3-2) and TRBJ2-7; TRBD2 aligns across 12 bases. Trimming cost V 4 bases and J 4 bases; bases outside gene matches: 5. Germline CDR1 and CDR2: LGHDT and YNNKEL (reference sequence). This CDR3 is 15 amino acids long. In DNA form, the CDR3 reads TGTGCCAGCAGCCGACGAGGGACTAGCGGGTACGAGCAGTACTTC. Its translation: CASSRRGTSGYEQYF.

The chain recombines TRBV3-1 (or the pseudogene TRBV3-2) with TRBJ1-4, with 7 bases aligning to TRBD1. Germline CDR1 reads LGHDT; CDR2 reads YNNKEL (reference sequence). The CDR3 is 15 residues long. Unmatched junction bases numbered 7, after V lost 4 bases and J lost 5 bases. CDR3 protein: CASSPTGAGNEKLFF. Written as DNA, the CDR3 is TGTGCCAGCAGCCCTACAGGGGCTGGGAATGAAAAACTGTTTTTT.

This chain connects TRBV21-1 to TRBJ2-7; the D call in the table, TRBD1, was not verified against the DNA. TRBV21-1 is shown as a pseudogene. The CDR3 has 15 amino acids. The DNA of the CDR3 is TGTGCCAGCATCCTCCGGGACAGGGCAGGGTACGAGCAGTACGTC. It encodes CASILRDRAGYEQYV.

This chain links TRBV9 with TRBJ1-3; D is perhaps TRBD1 (6 bases). This CDR3 has 16 residues. V shed 3 bases and J shed 2 bases, with 15 bases lying between them. CDR1 and CDR2 from the germline V gene are SGDLS and YYNGEE. DNA of the CDR3: TGTGCCAGCAGCGCCCCGGCCAACAGGGCTGGAAACACCATATATTTT. This sequence encodes CASSAPANRAGNTIYF. The full variable domain, its missing parts supplied by reference TRBV9 and TRBJ1-3, is DSGVTQTPKHLITATGQRVTLRCSPRSGDLSVYWYQQSLDQGLQFLIQYYNGEERAKGNILERFSAQQFPDLHSELNLSSLELGDSALYFCASSAPANRAGNTIYFGEGSWLTVV.

CDR3 DNA sequence: TGTGCCAGCAGTCCCCAGGATCTCCAGTACTTC. Residues: CASSPQDLQYF. The V gene is TRBV2, the J gene TRBJ2-5; no definite D call. Germline V lookup: CDR1 SNHLY, CDR2 FYNNEI. Deletions cut 5 bases from V and 10 bases from J, with 11 bases between. There are 11 residues in the CDR3. The full variable domain, with the rest looked up from reference TRBV2 and TRBJ2-5, is EPEVTQTPSHQVTQMGQEVILRCVPISNHLYFYWYRQILGQKVEFLVSFYNNEISEKSEIFDDQFSVERPDGSNFTLKIRSTKLEDSAMYFCASSPQDLQYFGPGTRLLVL.

This rearrangement joins TRBV5-1 to TRBJ2-1; TRBD1 matches 9 bases. This CDR3 contains 13 residues. CDR1 SGHRS and CDR2 YFSETQ come from the germline V gene. The trim removed 0 bases at V and 12 bases at J, leaving 4 bases unmatched. The CDR3 reads CASSLALDRGQFF. The CDR3 coding sequence is TGCGCCAGCAGCTTGGCCCTGGACAGGGGGCAGTTCTTC.

The chain employs TRBV5-4 and TRBJ1-5; TRBD1 might be the D (5 bases). V shed 4 bases and J shed 11 bases, with 13 bases lying between them. CDR3 length equals 12 residues. Per the germline V gene, CDR1 is SGHNT and CDR2 is YYREEE (reference sequence). The CDR3 nucleotides read TGTGCCAGCAGCGGGTGGGGGGAGGCCCAGCATTTT. Its protein is CASSGWGEAQHF. Full variable domain (rest looked up from reference TRBV5-4 and TRBJ1-5): ETGVTQSPTHLIKTRGQQVTLRCSSQSGHNTVSWYQQALGQGPQFIFQYYREEENGRGNFPPRFSGLQFPNYSSELNVNALELDDSALYLCASSGWGEAQHFGDGTRLSIL.

This chain connects TRBV5-1 to TRBJ2-7; TRBD2 matches 10 bases. Germline loops: CDR1 SGHRS, CDR2 YFSETQ. The CDR3 loop spans 15 amino acids. Unmatched junction bases numbered 8, after V lost 4 bases and J lost 4 bases. CDR3 bases: TGCGCCAGCAGCGACCAAGCGGGAGGGCCTTACGAGCAGTACTTC. Its translation is CASSDQAGGPYEQYF.

The chain is built from TRBV11-2 and TRBJ2-3; the match to TRBD2 covers 7 bases. Per the germline V gene, CDR1 is SGHAT and CDR2 is FQNNGV. The length of the CDR3 is 16 residues. V shed 0 bases and J 0 bases; nucleotides not matched to a gene: 3. The CDR3 here is CASSLDPGGSTDTQYF. CDR3 coding DNA: TGTGCCAGCAGCTTAGATCCGGGAGGAAGCACAGATACGCAGTATTTT.

CDR3 in amino acids: CASRRRSNEKLFF. The CDR3 DNA sequence: TGTGCCAGCAGACGCAGGTCGAACGAAAAACTGTTTTTT. The genes are TRBV2 and TRBJ1-4; D remains unclear. The V end was cut by 6 bases, the J end by 8 bases, with 13 bases between. The CDR3 sequence is 13 residues long. Germline CDR1 and CDR2: SNHLY and FYNNEI.

The sample holds one count of this clone. The chain joins TRBV21-1 to TRBJ2-6; the table's D call, TRBD2, has no DNA check behind it. TRBV21-1 is a pseudogene segment. This CDR3 contains 18 residues. The CDR3 nucleotides are TGTGCCAGCAGCCCAGGGGCTAGCGGGAGTCGTGGGGCCAACGTCCTGACTTTC. Translated: CASSPGASGSRGANVLTF.

The V and J genes are TRBV5-1 and TRBJ2-7, with D perhaps TRBD2 (6 bases). From germline, CDR1 is SGHRS and CDR2 YFSETQ. CDR3 length: 14 amino acids. The V and J ends lost 6 bases and 0 bases respectively, with 13 bases between them. CDR3 bases: TGCGCCAGCACGGGACTCACGCCCTCCTACGAGCAGTACTTC. This encodes CASTGLTPSYEQYF. Complete variable domain (other parts from reference TRBV5-1 and TRBJ2-7): KAGVTQTPRYLIKTRGQQVTLSCSPISGHRSVSWYQQTPGQGLQFLFEYFSETQRNKGNFPGRFSGRQFSNSRSEMNVSTLELGDSALYLCASTGLTPSYEQYFGPGTRLTVT.

The chain carries TRBV19 and TRBJ2-1, with 11 bases identical to TRBD2. The CDR3 contains 18 residues. J was trimmed by 4 bases and V by 4 bases; bases with no gene match: 12. The germline CDR1 and CDR2 sequences are LNHDA and SQIVND (reference sequence). The CDR3 loop is CASSTPGTSGKRYNEQFF. The CDR3 DNA follows: TGTGCCAGTAGTACGCCCGGGACTAGCGGAAAAAGATACAATGAGCAGTTCTTC.

V is TRBV19 and J is TRBJ1-5, with TRBD1 identical over 8 bases. This CDR3 contains 14 residues. The ends lost 7 bases at V and 5 bases at J; junction bases unmatched: 7. The V gene's germline CDR1 is LNHDA and CDR2 SQIVND (reference sequence). CDR3 coding DNA: TGTGCCAGTAACCCAGACAGGGGAGATCAGCCCCAGCATTTT. This codes for CASNPDRGDQPQHF.

The V and J genes are TRBV24-1 and TRBJ1-2; TRBD1 agrees at 7 bases. The CDR3 spans 13 residues. Trimming took 3 bases from V and 4 from J; bases not matched to a gene: 1. The germline V gene has CDR1 KGHDR and CDR2 SFDVKD. The CDR3 DNA follows: TGTGCCACCAGTGATGGGACAGCCTATGGCTACACCTTC. Residues: CATSDGTAYGYTF.

The chain recombines TRBV30 with TRBJ2-5, with 11 bases lining up with TRBD2. The J segment lost 1 base and the V segment lost 0 bases, leaving 1 base of the junction unmatched. The CDR3 spans 15 residues. The V gene's germline CDR1 is GTSNPN and CDR2 SVGIG (reference sequence). The CDR3 bases are TGTGCCTGGAGTGTAGGGACTAGCGGCCAAGAGACCCAGTACTTC. Translating gives CAWSVGTSGQETQYF.